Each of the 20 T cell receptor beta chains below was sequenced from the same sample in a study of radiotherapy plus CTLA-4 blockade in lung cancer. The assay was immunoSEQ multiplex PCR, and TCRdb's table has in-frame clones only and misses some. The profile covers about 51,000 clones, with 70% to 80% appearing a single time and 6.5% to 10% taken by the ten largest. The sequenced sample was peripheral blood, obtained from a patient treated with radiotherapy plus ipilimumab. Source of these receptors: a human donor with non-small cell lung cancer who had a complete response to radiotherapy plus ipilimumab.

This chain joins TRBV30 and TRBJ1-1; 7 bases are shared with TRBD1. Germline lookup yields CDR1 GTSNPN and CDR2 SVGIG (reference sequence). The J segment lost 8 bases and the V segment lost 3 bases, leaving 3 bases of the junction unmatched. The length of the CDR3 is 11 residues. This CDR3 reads CAWREQGEAFF. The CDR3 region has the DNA TGTGCCTGGAGAGAACAGGGGGAAGCTTTCTTT.

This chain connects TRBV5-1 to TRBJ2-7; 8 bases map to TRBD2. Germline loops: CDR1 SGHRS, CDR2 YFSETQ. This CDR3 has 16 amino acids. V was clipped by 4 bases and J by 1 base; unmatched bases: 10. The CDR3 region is CASSPLERGYSYEQYF. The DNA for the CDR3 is TGCGCCAGCAGCCCATTGGAGCGGGGGTATTCCTACGAGCAGTACTTC. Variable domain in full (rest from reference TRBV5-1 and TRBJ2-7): KAGVTQTPRYLIKTRGQQVTLSCSPISGHRSVSWYQQTPGQGLQFLFEYFSETQRNKGNFPGRFSGRQFSNSRSEMNVSTLELGDSALYLCASSPLERGYSYEQYFGPGTRLTVT.

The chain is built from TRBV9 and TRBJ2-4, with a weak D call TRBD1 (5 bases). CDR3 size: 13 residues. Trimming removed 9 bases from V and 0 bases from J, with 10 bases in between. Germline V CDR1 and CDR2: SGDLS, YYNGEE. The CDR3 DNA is TGTGCCACCGTAAGGGGAGCCAAAAACATTCAGTACTTC. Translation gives CATVRGAKNIQYF.

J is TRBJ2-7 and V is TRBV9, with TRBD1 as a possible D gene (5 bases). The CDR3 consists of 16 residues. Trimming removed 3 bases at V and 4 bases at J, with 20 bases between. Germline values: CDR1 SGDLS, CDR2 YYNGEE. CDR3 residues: CASSAKIGVGKYEQYF. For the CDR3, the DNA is TGTGCCAGCAGCGCGAAGATAGGGGTCGGAAAATACGAGCAGTACTTC.

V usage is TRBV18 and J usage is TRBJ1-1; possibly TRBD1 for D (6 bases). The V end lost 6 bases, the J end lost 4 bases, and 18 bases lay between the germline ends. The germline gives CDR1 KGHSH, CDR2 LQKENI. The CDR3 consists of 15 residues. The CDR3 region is CASSPGQLWTTEAFF. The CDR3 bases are TGTGCCAGCTCCCCCGGACAGCTCTGGACCACTGAAGCTTTCTTT.

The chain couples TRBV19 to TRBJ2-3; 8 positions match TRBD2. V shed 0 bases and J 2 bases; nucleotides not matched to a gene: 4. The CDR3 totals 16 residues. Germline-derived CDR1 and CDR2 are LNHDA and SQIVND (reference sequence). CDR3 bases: TGTGCCAGTAGTATAGATCGGGGACTAGTCACAGATACGCAGTATTTT. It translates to CASSIDRGLVTDTQYF. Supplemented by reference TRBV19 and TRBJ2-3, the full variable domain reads DGGITQSPKYLFRKEGQNVTLSCEQNLNHDAMYWYRQDPGQGLRLIYYSQIVNDFQKGDIAEGYSVSREKKESFPLTVTSAQKNPTAFYLCASSIDRGLVTDTQYFGPGTRLTVL.

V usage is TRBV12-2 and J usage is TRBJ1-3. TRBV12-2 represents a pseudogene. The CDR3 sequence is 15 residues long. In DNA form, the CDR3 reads TGTGCAAGTCGCTTAGCGGGAGGCATCGGAAACACCATATATTTT. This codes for CASRLAGGIGNTIYF.

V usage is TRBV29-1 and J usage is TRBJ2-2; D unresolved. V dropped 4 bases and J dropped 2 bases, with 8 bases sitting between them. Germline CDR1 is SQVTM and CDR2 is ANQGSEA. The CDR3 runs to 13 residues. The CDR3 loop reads CSVGRFNTGELFF. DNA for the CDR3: TGCAGCGTTGGCCGGTTTAACACCGGGGAGCTGTTTTTT.

CDR3 loop: CASSPIPGVGFRELFF. CDR3 DNA sequence: TGTGCCAGCTCACCAATCCCGGGAGTAGGTTTCCGGGAGCTGTTTTTT. The J gene is TRBJ2-2, the V gene TRBV18; weak D call: TRBD2 (6 bases). The germline gives CDR1 KGHSH, CDR2 LQKENI. The CDR3 contains 16 residues. V lost 2 bases and J lost 9, with 19 bases in between.

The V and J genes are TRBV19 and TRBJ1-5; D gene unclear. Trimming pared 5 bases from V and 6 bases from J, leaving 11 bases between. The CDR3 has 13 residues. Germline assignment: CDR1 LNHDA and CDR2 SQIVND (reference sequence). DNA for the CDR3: TGTGCCAGTAGTGCAAGAGTTTTTCAGCCCCAGCATTTT. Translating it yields CASSARVFQPQHF.

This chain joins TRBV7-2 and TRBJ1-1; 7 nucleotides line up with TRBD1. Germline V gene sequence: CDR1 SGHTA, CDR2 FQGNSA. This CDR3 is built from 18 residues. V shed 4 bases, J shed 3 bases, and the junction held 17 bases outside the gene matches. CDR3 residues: CASSSRQGMNYKDTEAFF. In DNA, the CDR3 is TGTGCCAGCAGCTCCCGACAGGGAATGAATTATAAGGACACTGAAGCTTTCTTT.

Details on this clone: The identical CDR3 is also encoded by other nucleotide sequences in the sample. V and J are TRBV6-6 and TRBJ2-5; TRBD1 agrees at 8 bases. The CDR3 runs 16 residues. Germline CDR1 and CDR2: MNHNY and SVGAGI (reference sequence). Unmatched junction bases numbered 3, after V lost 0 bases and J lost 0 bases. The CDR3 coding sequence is TGTGCCAGCAGTTACTCAGGGACAGGATACCAAGAGACCCAGTACTTC. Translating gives CASSYSGTGYQETQYF.

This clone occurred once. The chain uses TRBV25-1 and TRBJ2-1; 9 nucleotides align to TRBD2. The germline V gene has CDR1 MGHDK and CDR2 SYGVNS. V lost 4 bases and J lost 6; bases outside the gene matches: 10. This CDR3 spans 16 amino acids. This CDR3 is CASSVSSGNPINEQFF. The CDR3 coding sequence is TGTGCCAGCAGTGTGTCTAGCGGGAACCCGATCAATGAGCAGTTCTTC.

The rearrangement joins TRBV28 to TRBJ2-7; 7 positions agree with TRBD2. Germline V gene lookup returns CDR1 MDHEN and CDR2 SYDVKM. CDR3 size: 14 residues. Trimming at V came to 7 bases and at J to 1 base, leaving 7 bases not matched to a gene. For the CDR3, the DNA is TGTGCCAGCACCTTAGGGACTACATCCTACGAGCAGTACGTC. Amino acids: CASTLGTTSYEQYV.

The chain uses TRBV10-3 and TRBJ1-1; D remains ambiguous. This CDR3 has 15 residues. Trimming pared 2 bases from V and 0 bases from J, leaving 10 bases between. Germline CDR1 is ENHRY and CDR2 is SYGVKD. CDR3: CAISEAGYMNTEAFF. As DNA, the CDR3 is TGTGCCATCAGTGAGGCAGGCTACATGAACACTGAAGCTTTCTTT.

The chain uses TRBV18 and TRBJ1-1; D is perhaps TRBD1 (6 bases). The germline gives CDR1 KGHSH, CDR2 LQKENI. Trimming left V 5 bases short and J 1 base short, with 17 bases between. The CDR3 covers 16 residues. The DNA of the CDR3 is TGTGCCAGCTCATCCGCAGGGCGGGGGCGGAACACTGAAGCTTTCTTT. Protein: CASSSAGRGRNTEAFF.

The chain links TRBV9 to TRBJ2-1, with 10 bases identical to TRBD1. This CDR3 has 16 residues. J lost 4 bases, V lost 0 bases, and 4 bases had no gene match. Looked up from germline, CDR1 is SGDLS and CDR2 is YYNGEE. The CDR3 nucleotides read TGTGCCAGCAGCGTAGAGGGACAGGGGATGTACAATGAGCAGTTCTTC. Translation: CASSVEGQGMYNEQFF.

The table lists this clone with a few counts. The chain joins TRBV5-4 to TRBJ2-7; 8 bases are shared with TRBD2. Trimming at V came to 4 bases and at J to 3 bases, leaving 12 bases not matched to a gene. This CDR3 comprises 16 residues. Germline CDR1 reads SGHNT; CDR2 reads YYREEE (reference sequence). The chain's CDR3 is CASSPGGGSGFYEQYV. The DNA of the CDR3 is TGTGCCAGCAGCCCGGGAGGGGGTAGCGGGTTCTACGAGCAGTACGTC.

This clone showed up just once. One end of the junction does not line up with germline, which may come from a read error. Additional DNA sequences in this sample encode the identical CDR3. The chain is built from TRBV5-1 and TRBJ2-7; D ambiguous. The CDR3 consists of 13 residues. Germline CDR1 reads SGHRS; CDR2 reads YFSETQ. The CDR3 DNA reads TGCGCTAGCAGCCCGAGTTGGTCCTACGAGCAGTACTTC. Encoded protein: CASSPSWSYEQYF.

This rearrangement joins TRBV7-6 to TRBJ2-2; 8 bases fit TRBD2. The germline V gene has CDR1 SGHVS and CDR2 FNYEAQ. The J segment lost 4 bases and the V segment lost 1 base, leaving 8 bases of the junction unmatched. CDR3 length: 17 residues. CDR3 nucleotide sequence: TGTGCCAGCAGCTTAGTGGTTTCGGGGGGGCCCACCGGGGAGCTGTTTTTT. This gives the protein CASSLVVSGGPTGELFF.